Each of the 25 T cell receptor beta chains below was sequenced from the same sample in a study of T cells in Graves' hyperthyroidism and ophthalmopathy. Amplification of TCR beta CDR3 regions used RNA as the template. HTBI primers drove first-round RT-PCR of the TCR CDR3. MiXCR, applied by TCRdb to the multiplex PCR reads, yields one record per CDR3 protein. The sample lists a few hundred thousand distinct CDR3 sequences; approximately 15% were seen once. The sequenced material came from blood. These receptors all come from a woman under 30 with Graves' hyperthyroidism.

This clonotype was counted at least ten times. V is TRBV19 and J is TRBJ1-2; 7 bases are shared with TRBD1. The CDR3 spans 16 residues. Losses at the gene ends were 5 bases for V and 4 bases for J; bases not matched to a gene: 13. Germline-derived CDR1 and CDR2 are LNHDA and SQIVND (reference sequence). The CDR3 protein is CASSYLSGTVTYGYTF. The DNA for the CDR3 is TGTGCCAGTAGTTACCTTAGTGGGACAGTGACCTATGGCTACACCTTC. The full variable domain, rest sourced from reference TRBV19 and TRBJ1-2, is DGGITQSPKYLFRKEGQNVTLSCEQNLNHDAMYWYRQDPGQGLRLIYYSQIVNDFQKGDIAEGYSVSREKKESFPLTVTSAQKNPTAFYLCASSYLSGTVTYGYTFGSGTRLTVV.

In its sample, this clonotype was seen many times. V is TRBV5-6 and J is TRBJ1-1; 7 nucleotides agree with TRBD1. V lost 1 base to trimming and J lost 6 bases; unmatched junction nucleotides: 3. Germline V lookup: CDR1 SGHDT, CDR2 YYEEEE. CDR3 length: 13 amino acids. Here the CDR3 reads CASSLRGRSEAFF. In DNA form, the CDR3 reads TGTGCCAGCAGCTTGAGGGGGCGTTCTGAAGCTTTCTTT.

This clonotype appeared a few times. DNA of the CDR3: TGTGCCTGGATTCTACAGGGAAACTATGGCTACACCTTC. It translates to CAWILQGNYGYTF. This sequence joins TRBV30 and TRBJ1-2, with D perhaps TRBD1 (6 bases). Trimming pared 4 bases from V and 2 bases from J, leaving 11 bases between. Germline V lookup: CDR1 GTSNPN, CDR2 SVGIG (reference sequence). The CDR3 contains 13 residues.

This clonotype occurred many times. This chain links TRBV11-3 with TRBJ2-6; no reliable D call. Germline loops: CDR1 SGHNT, CDR2 YENEEA. The length of the CDR3 is 13 residues. With 5 bases removed from V and 12 bases from J, the gap between germline ends came to 14 bases. The CDR3 nucleotides are TGTGCCAGCAGCCCACTGGTCGGCGGCGTCCTGACTTTC. Its protein is CASSPLVGGVLTF.

This clonotype was found many times. This chain uses TRBV6-1 with TRBJ2-3; possible D gene TRBD1, 7 bases. The CDR3 is made up of 15 amino acids. Trimming cost V 7 bases and J 1 base, with 15 bases left between them. Germline CDR1 and CDR2: MNHNS and SASEGT. The CDR3 nucleotides read TGTGCCAGCAACCGACAGGGACTGGGCACAGATACGCAGTATTTT. Translation gives CASNRQGLGTDTQYF.

Comment on this clonotype: This sequence may be a read error, since a much larger clone differs from it by one base. This chain uses TRBV7-9 with TRBJ2-1, with 7 nucleotides matching TRBD1. CDR3 length: 16 residues. Looked up from germline, CDR1 is SEHNR and CDR2 is FQNEAQ (reference sequence). CDR3 amino acids: CASSLAGLGGHNGQFF. The CDR3 DNA sequence: TGTGCCAGCAGCTTAGCGGGTCTAGGGGGCCACAATGGGCAGTTCTTC.

V and J are TRBV15 and TRBJ2-7; D gene ambiguous. Trimming pared 5 bases from V and 3 bases from J, leaving 11 bases between. The CDR3 length is 13 residues. The germline CDR1 and CDR2 sequences are LNHNV and YYDKDF (reference sequence). CDR3 sequence (DNA): TGTGCCACCAGCGGCGGAGCGAGCTACGAGCAGTACTTC. This sequence encodes CATSGGASYEQYF.

This clonotype was observed at least ten times. The chain recombines TRBV10-1 with TRBJ2-7; TRBD1 aligns across 7 bases. Germline CDR1 is WNHNN and CDR2 is SYGVQD (reference sequence). The CDR3 contains 15 residues. CDR3 amino acids: CALARDSRCSYEQYF. The CDR3, as DNA: TGCGCTTTAGCACGGGACAGCCGGTGCTCCTACGAGCAGTACTTC.

This clonotype has a count of ten or more. This chain links TRBV11-2 with TRBJ2-2, with TRBD2 matching over 12 bases. The germline CDR1 and CDR2 sequences are SGHAT and FQNNGV. The CDR3 length is 17 residues. The V segment lost 5 bases and the J segment 0 bases; nucleotides outside the gene matches: 4. The CDR3 DNA sequence: TGTGCCAGCAGCGGACTAGCGGGACTAACGAACACCGGGGAGCTGTTTTTT. Translation gives CASSGLAGLTNTGELFF. The full variable domain, in which reference TRBV11-2 and TRBJ2-2 provide the parts outside the CDR3, is EAGVAQSPRYKIIEKRQSVAFWCNPISGHATLYWYQQILGQGPKLLIQFQNNGVVDDSQLPKDRFSAERLKGVDSTLKIQPAKLEDSAVYLCASSGLAGLTNTGELFFGEGSRLTVL.

Many counts were recorded for this clonotype. V is TRBV12-5 and J is TRBJ1-1; TRBD1 aligns across 7 bases. Unmatched junction bases numbered 7, after V lost 11 bases and J lost 4 bases. CDR1 is LGHNT and CDR2 is FRNRAP in the germline V gene. The CDR3 extends over 12 amino acids. The CDR3 coding sequence is TGTGCTGCCTTGACAGGGACCACTGAAGCTTTCTTT. It specifies CAALTGTTEAFF.

CDR3 region: CASSLWGVEQYF. The CDR3 DNA sequence: TGCGCCAGCAGCTTGTGGGGGGTCGAGCAGTACTTC. This chain uses TRBV5-1 with TRBJ2-7; D possibly corresponds to TRBD2 (6 bases). Trimming shortened V by 1 base and J by 6 bases, and 8 bases separated the two germline ends. CDR3 length equals 12 residues. CDR1 is SGHRS, CDR2 YFSETQ, per germline. Full variable domain (missing parts from reference TRBV5-1 and TRBJ2-7): KAGVTQTPRYLIKTRGQQVTLSCSPISGHRSVSWYQQTPGQGLQFLFEYFSETQRNKGNFPGRFSGRQFSNSRSEMNVSTLELGDSALYLCASSLWGVEQYFGPGTRLTVT.

This clonotype has ten or more counts. This rearrangement joins TRBV19 to TRBJ2-1; D might be TRBD2 (5 bases). The CDR3 runs 15 residues. The V gene lost 1 base and the J gene lost 4 bases, with 11 bases spanning the gap. CDR1 and CDR2 (germline): LNHDA, SQIVND (reference sequence). The DNA for the CDR3 is TGTGCCAGTAGTATAGGTCTAGCTGGATACAATGAGCAGTTCTTC. It is translated as CASSIGLAGYNEQFF.

This chain joins TRBV25-1 and TRBJ2-7; 7 bases match TRBD1. Germline assignment: CDR1 MGHDK and CDR2 SYGVNS. V shed 10 bases, J shed 7 bases, and the junction held 13 bases outside the gene matches. This CDR3 has 13 residues. The CDR3 here is CATQGTATGEQYF. Written as DNA, the CDR3 is TGTGCCACCCAGGGGACAGCCACAGGAGAGCAGTACTTC.

This clonotype was observed a handful of times. V and J are TRBV14 and TRBJ2-1, with D perhaps TRBD1 (6 bases). Germline lookup yields CDR1 SGHDN and CDR2 FVKESK. The CDR3 has 14 residues. Between the trimmed V and J ends, which lost 3 bases and 5 bases, there was a span of 11 bases. Here the CDR3 reads CASSQKWTDNEQFF. The CDR3, as DNA: TGTGCCAGCAGCCAGAAATGGACAGACAATGAGCAGTTCTTC.

This clonotype was counted many times. This chain uses TRBV9 with TRBJ2-7, with D hard to call. The CDR3 is 14 residues long. The V gene lost 4 bases and the J gene lost 6 bases, with 17 bases spanning the gap. Germline loops: CDR1 SGDLS, CDR2 YYNGEE. The CDR3 is CASSPLLASPEQYF. The CDR3 nucleotides read TGTGCCAGCAGCCCTCTTTTGGCGTCCCCCGAGCAGTACTTC.

There are a few counts of this clonotype. This rearrangement joins TRBV6-1 to TRBJ1-1; D not certain. Trimming removed 3 bases at V and 7 bases at J, with 6 bases between. The CDR3 length is 11 residues. Looked up from germline, CDR1 is MNHNS and CDR2 is SASEGT. The CDR3 region has the DNA TGTGCCAGCAGTGATTTCTATGAAGCTTTCTTT. Residues: CASSDFYEAFF.

The rearrangement joins TRBV6-1 to TRBJ1-2, with a possible D match to TRBD1 (6 bases). This CDR3 is 14 amino acids long. V was cut by 2 bases and J by 4 bases, with 11 bases left in between. From germline, CDR1 is MNHNS and CDR2 SASEGT. The CDR3 bases are TGTGCCAGCAGTGAATGGACAGCGGTCTATGGCTACACCTTC. It yields the protein CASSEWTAVYGYTF.

This clonotype was detected many times. V and J are TRBV28 and TRBJ2-7; D ambiguous. The CDR3 extends over 13 amino acids. Germline CDR1 MDHEN, CDR2 SYDVKM. V shed 3 bases and J shed 2 bases, with 8 bases lying between them. CDR3 sequence (DNA): TGTGCCAGCAGTTTTAGTACTCCCTACGAGCAGTACTTC. Translated: CASSFSTPYEQYF.

This clonotype occurred many times. The V and J genes are TRBV29-1 and TRBJ1-1; 7 bases match TRBD1. The CDR3 is 12 residues long. From germline, CDR1 is SQVTM and CDR2 ANQGSEA. Written as DNA, the CDR3 is TGCAGAACAAGACAGGGAGGCACTGAAGCTTTCTTT. It is translated as CRTRQGGTEAFF.

The chain has TRBV7-9 and TRBJ2-2; the D is unclear. Trimming removed 5 bases at V and 6 bases at J, with 19 bases between. CDR1 SEHNR and CDR2 FQNEAQ come from the germline V gene (reference sequence). This CDR3 is 16 amino acids long. The CDR3 coding sequence is TGTGCCAGCAGCCCTTATTCGCCGGTTATTCCCGGGGAGCTGTTTTTT. This codes for CASSPYSPVIPGELFF.

The rearrangement joins TRBV24-1 to TRBJ2-1, with D perhaps matching TRBD1 or TRBD2 (5 bases each). CDR1 and CDR2 (germline): KGHDR, SFDVKD. The V and J ends lost 3 bases and 3 bases respectively, with 20 bases between them. The CDR3 spans 18 residues. CDR3 bases: TGTGCCACCAGTGATGGGCCTCTTTTTCGGGGCAACTACAATGAGCAGTTCTTC. Its protein product is CATSDGPLFRGNYNEQFF.

The table lists this clonotype with a few counts. A much more abundant neighbour one base away suggests this may be a read error. V and J are TRBV10-1 and TRBJ2-5, with TRBD2 matching 8 bases. The length of the CDR3 is 15 residues. Germline CDR1 is WNHNN and CDR2 is SYGVQD (reference sequence). For the CDR3, the DNA is TGCGCCAGCAGTGAGGCCGGGACTAGGGGTGAGACCCAGTGCTTC. It is translated as CASSEAGTRGETQCF.

Many counts were recorded for this clonotype. The gene calls are TRBV30 and TRBJ1-5; D possibly corresponds to TRBD1 (5 bases). Germline CDR1 and CDR2: GTSNPN and SVGIG (reference sequence). The CDR3 has 13 amino acids. The V and J ends lost 5 bases and 7 bases respectively, with 15 bases between them. CDR3 residues: CAWQQGAGQPQHF. CDR3 sequence (DNA): TGTGCCTGGCAGCAGGGTGCAGGACAGCCCCAGCATTTT.

In its sample, this clonotype was seen many times. The J gene is TRBJ1-5, the V gene TRBV27; perhaps TRBD1 as D (5 bases). Germline V gene sequence: CDR1 MNHEY, CDR2 SMNVEV (reference sequence). The germline V and J ends were trimmed by 3 bases and 7 bases, with 16 bases remaining between them. The CDR3 is made up of 15 amino acids. CDR3: CASSFLNLRDQPQHF. CDR3 bases: TGTGCCAGCAGTTTCCTCAATCTACGGGACCAGCCCCAGCATTTT.

The chain recombines TRBV7-9 with TRBJ1-1; TRBD1 matches 8 bases. The V segment lost 4 bases and the J segment 11 bases; nucleotides outside the gene matches: 15. Germline V CDR1 and CDR2: SEHNR, FQNEAQ (reference sequence). The CDR3 covers 15 residues. CDR3 region: CASSSDFSGQVGAFF. CDR3 nucleotide sequence: TGTGCCAGCAGCTCGGACTTCTCGGGACAGGTAGGGGCTTTCTTT.